The 20 T cell receptor beta chains given below trace back to one sample, sequenced in a study of blood T cell repertoires in COVID-19. Libraries were prepared by immunoSEQ multiplex PCR; TCRdb keeps only in-frame clonotypes and omits some of them. In the table there are under 250,000 clones, approximately 83% of which are singletons. The sample consisted of peripheral blood. The receptors were sampled from a man between 45 and 60 years old with active or convalescent COVID-19.

The count of this clone is one. The V and J genes are TRBV5-1 and TRBJ2-2, with D maybe TRBD1 (5 bases). Germline CDR1 and CDR2: SGHRS and YFSETQ. This CDR3 region has 15 residues. Trimming took off 1 base at V and 5 bases at J, with 12 bases between the two ends. CDR3: CASSLSLRGTGELFF. The DNA for the CDR3 is TGCGCCAGCAGCTTGAGTCTTAGGGGAACCGGGGAGCTGTTTTTT.

V gene TRBV6-5 combines with J gene TRBJ1-1; TRBD1 matches at 8 bases. Germline V lookup: CDR1 MNHEY, CDR2 SVGAGI. CDR3 size: 16 residues. V gave up 4 bases and J gave up 1 base; unmatched junction bases: 8. The CDR3 DNA reads TGTGCCAGCAGTTTTGGACAGGGTTGGGGGAACACTGAAGCTTTCTTT. As protein: CASSFGQGWGNTEAFF.

V usage is TRBV19 and J usage is TRBJ1-4; D is unclear. Trimming cost V 1 base and J 6 bases, with 12 bases left between them. Germline V gene sequence: CDR1 LNHDA, CDR2 SQIVND (reference sequence). This CDR3 has 15 residues. The CDR3 DNA reads TGTGCCAGTAGTATAGGGGCCAGAGGGTATGAAAAACTGTTTTTT. Its translation: CASSIGARGYEKLFF.

The chain combines TRBV27 with TRBJ2-5; TRBD1 agrees at 7 bases. The germline V gene encodes CDR1 MNHEY and CDR2 SMNVEV (reference sequence). CDR3 size: 13 residues. Germline trimming cut 6 bases from V and 5 bases from J; bases unmatched to any gene: 6. CDR3 coding DNA: TGTGCCAGCAGCTTCGACAGGGTTGAGACCCAGTACTTC. Translating it yields CASSFDRVETQYF.

The chain couples TRBV30 to TRBJ1-1; D is undetermined. The CDR3 has 13 amino acids. The germline V gene has CDR1 GTSNPN and CDR2 SVGIG (reference sequence). V was clipped by 0 bases and J by 3 bases, with 8 bases between them. The CDR3 DNA follows: TGTGCCTGGAGTGTACGGAGACACACTGAAGCTTTCTTT. As protein: CAWSVRRHTEAFF.

This clone was observed a single time. This chain links TRBV3-1 (or the pseudogene TRBV3-2) with TRBJ1-2; TRBD1 agrees at 8 bases. The ends lost 0 bases at V and 7 bases at J; junction bases unmatched: 4. Germline CDR1 LGHDT, CDR2 YNNKEL (reference sequence). The CDR3 extends over 14 amino acids. The CDR3 spells CASSQDAGGRGYTF. As DNA, the CDR3 is TGTGCCAGCAGCCAAGACGCAGGGGGCCGTGGCTACACCTTC.

The rearrangement joins TRBV29-1 to TRBJ2-7; D may be TRBD2 (5 bases). This CDR3 has 16 amino acids. V lost 3 bases and J 2 bases, leaving 20 bases between the germline ends. Germline V gene lookup returns CDR1 SQVTM and CDR2 ANQGSEA. The CDR3: CSVEEKRTARPYEQYF. CDR3 DNA sequence: TGCAGCGTTGAGGAGAAGCGGACCGCTCGCCCCTACGAGCAGTACTTC.

This clone is a singleton in its sample. This chain connects TRBV30 to TRBJ2-5; weak D call: TRBD1 (6 bases). Trimming stripped 3 bases from V and 0 bases from J, with 14 bases between. In germline, CDR1 is GTSNPN, CDR2 SVGIG (reference sequence). The CDR3 is 15 amino acids. The CDR3 nucleotides are TGTGCCTGGAGCCCCCGGACAGCTAACCAAGAGACCCAGTACTTC. This translates into CAWSPRTANQETQYF.

This sequence joins TRBV7-8 and TRBJ1-4; TRBD1 might be the D (5 bases). CDR1 is SGHVS and CDR2 is FQNEAQ in the germline V gene. V was clipped by 2 bases and J by 0 bases, with 10 bases between them. CDR3 size: 16 residues. CDR3 coding DNA: TGTGCCAGCAGCTTACTACAGGCCCCAACTAATGAAAAACTGTTTTTT. Its protein is CASSLLQAPTNEKLFF. Looking up the rest from reference TRBV7-8 and TRBJ1-4 gives the full variable domain: GAGVSQSPRYKVAKRGQDVALRCDPISGHVSLFWYQQALGQGPEFLTYFQNEAQLDKSGLPSDRFFAERPEGSVSTLKIQRTQQEDSAVYLCASSLLQAPTNEKLFFGSGTQLSVL.

The rearrangement uses TRBV5-1 and TRBJ2-1, with 10 bases that match TRBD1. The CDR3 totals 15 residues. The V segment lost 1 base and the J segment 9 bases; nucleotides outside the gene matches: 7. CDR1 SGHRS and CDR2 YFSETQ come from the germline V gene. Written as DNA, the CDR3 is TGCGCCAGCAGCTTGAGACAGGGGGCCTCGAGTGAGCAGTTCTTC. Amino acids: CASSLRQGASSEQFF.

The chain links TRBV5-4 to TRBJ2-5; 12 nucleotides line up with TRBD2. The CDR3 covers 15 residues. The germline V gene encodes CDR1 SGHNT and CDR2 YYREEE (reference sequence). J was trimmed by 4 bases and V by 3 bases; bases with no gene match: 4. In DNA form, the CDR3 reads TGTGCCAGCAGCTCTGGACTAGCGGGGACAGAGACCCAGTACTTC. It codes for CASSSGLAGTETQYF.

This clone was recorded at least ten times. The CDR3 DNA is TGTGCCAGCAGTGAATGGAGCTCCTATAATTCACCCCTCCACTTT. It codes for CASSEWSSYNSPLHF. This chain links TRBV2 with TRBJ1-6; D is undetermined. The CDR3 is 15 residues long. Trimming removed 2 bases at V and 0 bases at J, with 5 bases between. Germline V gene data show CDR1 as SNHLY and CDR2 as FYNNEI.

The rearrangement joins TRBV5-6 to TRBJ1-3; no firm D call. CDR3 length: 16 amino acids. CDR1 is SGHDT, CDR2 YYEEEE, per germline. V was shortened by 4 bases and J by 2 bases, with 16 bases between the two germline ends. The CDR3 sequence is CASSARDSKTGNTIYF. The CDR3 DNA follows: TGTGCCAGCAGCGCAAGAGACTCTAAGACTGGAAACACCATATATTTT.

A single count supports this clone. This chain joins TRBV7-9 and TRBJ1-2; D unclear. CDR3 length: 13 amino acids. V was trimmed by 5 bases and J by 5 bases, leaving 12 bases between them. CDR1 SEHNR and CDR2 FQNEAQ come from the germline V gene (reference sequence). The CDR3 DNA reads as TGTGCCAGCAGCCAAGAGGCAGCTTATGGCTACACCTTC. Protein product: CASSQEAAYGYTF. The whole variable domain, remainder taken from reference TRBV7-9 and TRBJ1-2, is DTGVSQNPRHKITKRGQNVTFRCDPISEHNRLYWYRQTLGQGPEFLTYFQNEAQLEKSRLLSDRFSAERPKGSFSTLEIQRTEQGDSAMYLCASSQEAAYGYTFGSGTRLTVV.

The chain uses TRBV7-9 and TRBJ2-7; 8 nucleotides match TRBD1. J lost 3 bases, V lost 3 bases, and 4 bases had no gene match. Germline CDR1 reads SEHNR; CDR2 reads FQNEAQ (reference sequence). There are 14 residues in the CDR3. CDR3 amino acids: CASSFRGRSYEQYF. CDR3 in DNA: TGTGCCAGCAGCTTCAGGGGGCGAAGCTACGAGCAGTACTTC.

V usage is TRBV5-1 and J usage is TRBJ1-1; D is perhaps TRBD1 (6 bases). Germline V lookup: CDR1 SGHRS, CDR2 YFSETQ. V was cut by 3 bases and J by 3 bases, with 12 bases left in between. This CDR3 region has 14 residues. CDR3 nucleotide sequence: TGCGCCAGCAGCTCAAACAGGGATGACACTGAAGCTTTCTTT. Translation: CASSSNRDDTEAFF.

The chain couples TRBV2 to TRBJ1-2; D ambiguous. CDR3 size: 12 residues. V gave up 7 bases and J gave up 5 bases, with 11 bases separating them. Germline V gene lookup returns CDR1 SNHLY and CDR2 FYNNEI. The chain's CDR3 is CASTAGGYGYTF. In DNA form, the CDR3 reads TGTGCCAGCACCGCGGGCGGGTATGGCTACACCTTC.

V gene TRBV24-1 combines with J gene TRBJ2-1; 10 bases agree with TRBD2. This CDR3 comprises 15 residues. Germline V CDR1 and CDR2: KGHDR, SFDVKD. V was clipped by 3 bases and J by 8 bases; unmatched bases: 6. The CDR3 DNA follows: TGTGCCACCAGTGATCGTCTAGCGGGGGCCGATGAGCAGTTCTTC. It translates to CATSDRLAGADEQFF.

The chain couples TRBV3-1 (or the pseudogene TRBV3-2) to TRBJ2-5; 15 nucleotides agree with TRBD2. This CDR3 is built from 20 residues. J was trimmed by 0 bases and V by 3 bases; bases with no gene match: 11. The germline gives CDR1 LGHDT, CDR2 YNNKEL (reference sequence). CDR3 loop: CASSQPPRTSGGVYQETQYF. CDR3 DNA: TGTGCCAGCAGCCAGCCCCCCCGGACTAGCGGGGGGGTGTACCAAGAGACCCAGTACTTC.

This clone occurred once. The chain combines TRBV15 with TRBJ2-1; the match to TRBD2 covers 8 bases. Germline values: CDR1 LNHNV, CDR2 YYDKDF (reference sequence). This CDR3 has 17 residues. V lost 0 bases to trimming and J lost 4 bases; unmatched junction nucleotides: 8. The CDR3 nucleotides are TGTGCCACCAGCAGAGATCAAGTAGCGGGGTGGTACAATGAGCAGTTCTTC. This encodes CATSRDQVAGWYNEQFF.